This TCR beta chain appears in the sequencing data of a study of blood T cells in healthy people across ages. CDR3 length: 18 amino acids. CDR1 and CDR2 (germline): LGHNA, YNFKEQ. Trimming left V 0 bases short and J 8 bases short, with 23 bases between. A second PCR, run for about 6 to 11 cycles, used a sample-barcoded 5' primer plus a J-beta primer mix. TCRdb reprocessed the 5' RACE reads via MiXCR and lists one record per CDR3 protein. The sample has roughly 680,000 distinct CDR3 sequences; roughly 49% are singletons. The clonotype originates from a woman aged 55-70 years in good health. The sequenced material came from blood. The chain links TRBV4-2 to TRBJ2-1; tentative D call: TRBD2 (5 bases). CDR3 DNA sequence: TGTGCCAGCAGCCAAGAGTTTGGCGGGTGGGGTTTTATGGATGAGCAGTTCTTC. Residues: CASSQEFGGWGFMDEQFF.